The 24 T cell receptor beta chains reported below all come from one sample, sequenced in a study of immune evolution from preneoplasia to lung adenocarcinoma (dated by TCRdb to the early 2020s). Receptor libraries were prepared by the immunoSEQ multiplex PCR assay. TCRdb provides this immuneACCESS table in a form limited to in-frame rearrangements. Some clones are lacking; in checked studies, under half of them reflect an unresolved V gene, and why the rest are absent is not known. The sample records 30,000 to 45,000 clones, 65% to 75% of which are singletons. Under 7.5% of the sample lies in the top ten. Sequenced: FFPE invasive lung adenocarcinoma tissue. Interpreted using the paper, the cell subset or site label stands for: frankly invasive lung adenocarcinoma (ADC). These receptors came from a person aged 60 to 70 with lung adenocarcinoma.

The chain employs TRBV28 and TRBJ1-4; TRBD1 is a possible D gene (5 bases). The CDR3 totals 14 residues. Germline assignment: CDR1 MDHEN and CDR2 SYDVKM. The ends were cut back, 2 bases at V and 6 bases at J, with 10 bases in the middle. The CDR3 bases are TGTGCCAGCAGTTTACTGGGACTGGATGAAAAACTGTTTTTT. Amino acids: CASSLLGLDEKLFF.

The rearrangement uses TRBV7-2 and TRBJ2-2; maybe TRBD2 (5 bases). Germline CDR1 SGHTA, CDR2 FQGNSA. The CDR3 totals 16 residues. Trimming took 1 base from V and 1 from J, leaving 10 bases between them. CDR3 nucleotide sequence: TGTGCCAGCAGCTTAGGGAGGCGCCGGAACACCGGGGAGCTGTTTTTT. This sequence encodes CASSLGRRRNTGELFF.

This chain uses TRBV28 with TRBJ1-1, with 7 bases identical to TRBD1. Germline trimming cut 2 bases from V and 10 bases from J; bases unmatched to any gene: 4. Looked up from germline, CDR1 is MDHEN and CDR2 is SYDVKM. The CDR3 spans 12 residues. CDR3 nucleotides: TGTGCCAGCAGTTTAGACAGGGCTCGAGCTTTCTTT. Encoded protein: CASSLDRARAFF. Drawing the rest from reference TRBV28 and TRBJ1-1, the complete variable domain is DVKVTQSSRYLVKRTGEKVFLECVQDMDHENMFWYRQDPGLGLRLIYFSYDVKMKEKGDIPEGYSVSREKKERFSLILESASTNQTSMYLCASSLDRARAFFGQGTRLTVV.

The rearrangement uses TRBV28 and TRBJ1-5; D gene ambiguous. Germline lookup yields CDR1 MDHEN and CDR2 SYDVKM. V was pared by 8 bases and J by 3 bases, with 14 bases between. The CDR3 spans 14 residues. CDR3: CASADGNPNQPQHF. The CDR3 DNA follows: TGTGCCAGCGCCGACGGGAATCCCAATCAGCCCCAGCATTTT. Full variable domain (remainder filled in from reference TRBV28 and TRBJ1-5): DVKVTQSSRYLVKRTGEKVFLECVQDMDHENMFWYRQDPGLGLRLIYFSYDVKMKEKGDIPEGYSVSREKKERFSLILESASTNQTSMYLCASADGNPNQPQHFGDGTRLSIL.

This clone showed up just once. This CDR3 is CASSPRLAGAFSYNEQFF. The CDR3 DNA is TGTGCCAGCTCACCACGACTAGCGGGAGCCTTCTCCTACAATGAGCAGTTCTTC. V and J are TRBV18 and TRBJ2-1, with TRBD2 matching 12 bases. J gave up 0 bases and V 1 base, and 4 bases lay outside the gene matches. The CDR3 length is 18 residues. Germline V gene lookup returns CDR1 KGHSH and CDR2 LQKENI.

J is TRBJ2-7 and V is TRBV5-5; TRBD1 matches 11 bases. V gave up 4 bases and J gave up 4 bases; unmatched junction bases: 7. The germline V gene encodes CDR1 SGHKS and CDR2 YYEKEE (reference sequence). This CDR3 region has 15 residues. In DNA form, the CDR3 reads TGTGCCAGCAGCCCACCGGGACAGGGGGGTTACGAGCAGTACTTC. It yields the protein CASSPPGQGGYEQYF.

The CDR3 DNA follows: TGTGCCAGCAGCTATAAGACAGGGATCTATCAGCCCCAGCATTTT. It codes for CASSYKTGIYQPQHF. The chain carries TRBV28 and TRBJ1-5; the match to TRBD1 covers 7 bases. Germline CDR1 and CDR2: MDHEN and SYDVKM. The CDR3 extends over 15 amino acids. The V gene end was trimmed by 6 bases and the J gene end by 5 bases; junction bases not matched to a gene: 10.

CDR3 in DNA: TGCGCCAGCCCTTGGGAAAGGGGACAGAACACTGAAGCTTTCTTT. Its protein product is CASPWERGQNTEAFF. The genes are TRBV5-1 and TRBJ1-1; tentatively, D is TRBD1 (6 bases). This CDR3 comprises 15 residues. The ends were cut back, 7 bases at V and 1 base at J, with 17 bases in the middle. Germline loops: CDR1 SGHRS, CDR2 YFSETQ.

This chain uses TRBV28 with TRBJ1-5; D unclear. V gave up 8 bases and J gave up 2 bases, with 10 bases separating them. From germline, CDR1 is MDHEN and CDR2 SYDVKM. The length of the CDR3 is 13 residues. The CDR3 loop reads CASLEHGNQPQHF. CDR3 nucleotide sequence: TGTGCCAGCCTCGAACATGGCAATCAGCCCCAGCATTTT.

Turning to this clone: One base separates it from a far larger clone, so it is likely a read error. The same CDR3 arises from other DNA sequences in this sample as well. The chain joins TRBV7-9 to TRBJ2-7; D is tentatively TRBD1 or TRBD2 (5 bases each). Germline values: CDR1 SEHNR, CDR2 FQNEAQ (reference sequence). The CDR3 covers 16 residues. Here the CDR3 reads CASSLSVGTASYEQYF. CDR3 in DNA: TGTGCCAGCAGCTTAAGTGTGGGGACGGCCTCCTACGAACAGTACTTC.

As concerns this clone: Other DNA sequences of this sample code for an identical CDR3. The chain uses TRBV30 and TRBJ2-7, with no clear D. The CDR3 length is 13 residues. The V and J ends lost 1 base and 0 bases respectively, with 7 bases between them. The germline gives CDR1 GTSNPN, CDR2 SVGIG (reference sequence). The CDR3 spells CAWSGQDSYEQYF. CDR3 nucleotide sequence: TGTGCCTGGAGTGGCCAGGACTCCTACGAGCAGTACTTC.

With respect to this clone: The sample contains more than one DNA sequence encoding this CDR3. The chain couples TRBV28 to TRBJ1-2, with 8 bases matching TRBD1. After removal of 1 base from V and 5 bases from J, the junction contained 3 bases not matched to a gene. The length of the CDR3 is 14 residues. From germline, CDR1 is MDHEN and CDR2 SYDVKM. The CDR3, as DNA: TGTGCCAGCAGTTTATACCAGGGGGCTTATGGCTACACCTTC. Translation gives CASSLYQGAYGYTF.

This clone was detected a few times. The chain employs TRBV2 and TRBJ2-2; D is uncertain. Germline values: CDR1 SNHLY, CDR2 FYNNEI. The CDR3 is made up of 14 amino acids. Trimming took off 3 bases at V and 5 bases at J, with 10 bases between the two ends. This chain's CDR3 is CASSDTAITGELFF. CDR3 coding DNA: TGTGCCAGCAGTGACACCGCTATTACCGGGGAGCTGTTTTTT. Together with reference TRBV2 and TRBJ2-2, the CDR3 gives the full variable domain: EPEVTQTPSHQVTQMGQEVILRCVPISNHLYFYWYRQILGQKVEFLVSFYNNEISEKSEIFDDQFSVERPDGSNFTLKIRSTKLEDSAMYFCASSDTAITGELFFGEGSRLTVL.

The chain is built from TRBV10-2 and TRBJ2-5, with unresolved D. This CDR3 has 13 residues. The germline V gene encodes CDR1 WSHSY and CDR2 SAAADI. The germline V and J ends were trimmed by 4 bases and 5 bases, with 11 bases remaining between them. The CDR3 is CASSVGLIETQYF. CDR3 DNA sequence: TGCGCCAGCAGTGTTGGGTTAATCGAGACCCAGTACTTC.

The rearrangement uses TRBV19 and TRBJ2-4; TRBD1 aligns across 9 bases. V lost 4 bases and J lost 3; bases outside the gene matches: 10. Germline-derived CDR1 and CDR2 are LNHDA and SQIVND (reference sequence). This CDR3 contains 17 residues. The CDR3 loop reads CASSNRGLKGGKNIQYF. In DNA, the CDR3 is TGTGCCAGTAGTAACAGGGGGCTAAAGGGTGGCAAAAACATTCAGTACTTC.

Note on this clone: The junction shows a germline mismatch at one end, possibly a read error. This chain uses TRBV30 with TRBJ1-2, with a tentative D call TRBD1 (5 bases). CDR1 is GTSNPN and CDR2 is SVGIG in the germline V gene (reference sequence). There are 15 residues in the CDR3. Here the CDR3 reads CVWSPYRRSNYGYTF. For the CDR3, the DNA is TGTGTCTGGAGTCCGTACAGGCGATCTAACTATGGCTACACCTTC.

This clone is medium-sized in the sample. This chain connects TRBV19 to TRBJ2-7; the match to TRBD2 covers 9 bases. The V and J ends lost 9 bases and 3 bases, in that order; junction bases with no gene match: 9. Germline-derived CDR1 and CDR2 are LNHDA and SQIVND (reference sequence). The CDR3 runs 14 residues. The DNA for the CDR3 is TGTGCCAGCAGTCACGAGACTAGCGGCTACGAGCAGTACTTC. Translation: CASSHETSGYEQYF.

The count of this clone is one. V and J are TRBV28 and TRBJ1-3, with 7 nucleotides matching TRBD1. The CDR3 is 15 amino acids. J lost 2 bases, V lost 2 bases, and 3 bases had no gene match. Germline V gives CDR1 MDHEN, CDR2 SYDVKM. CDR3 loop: CASSLAGTAGNTIYF. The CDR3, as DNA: TGTGCCAGCAGTTTAGCCGGGACAGCTGGAAACACCATATATTTT.

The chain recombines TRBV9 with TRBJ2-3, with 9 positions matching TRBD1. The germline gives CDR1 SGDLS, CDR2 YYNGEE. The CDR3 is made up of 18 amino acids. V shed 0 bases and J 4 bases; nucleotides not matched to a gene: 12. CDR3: CASSVGTGVAIRADTQYF. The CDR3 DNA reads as TGTGCCAGCAGCGTAGGGACAGGGGTGGCTATCCGGGCAGATACGCAGTATTTT.

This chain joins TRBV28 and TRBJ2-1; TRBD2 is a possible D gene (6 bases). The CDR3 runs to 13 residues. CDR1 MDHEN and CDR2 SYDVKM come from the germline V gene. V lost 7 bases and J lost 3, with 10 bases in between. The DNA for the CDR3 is TGTGCCAGCACCCCGGAGGGCTACAATGAGCAGTTCTTC. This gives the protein CASTPEGYNEQFF.

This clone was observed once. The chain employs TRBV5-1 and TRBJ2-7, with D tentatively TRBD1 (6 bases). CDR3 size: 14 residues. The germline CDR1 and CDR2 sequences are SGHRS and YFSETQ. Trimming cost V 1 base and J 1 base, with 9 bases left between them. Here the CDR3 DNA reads TGCGCCAGCAGCTTGTTGGGGGCTTCCTACGAGCAGTACTTC. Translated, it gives CASSLLGASYEQYF. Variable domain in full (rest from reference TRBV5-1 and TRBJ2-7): KAGVTQTPRYLIKTRGQQVTLSCSPISGHRSVSWYQQTPGQGLQFLFEYFSETQRNKGNFPGRFSGRQFSNSRSEMNVSTLELGDSALYLCASSLLGASYEQYFGPGTRLTVT.

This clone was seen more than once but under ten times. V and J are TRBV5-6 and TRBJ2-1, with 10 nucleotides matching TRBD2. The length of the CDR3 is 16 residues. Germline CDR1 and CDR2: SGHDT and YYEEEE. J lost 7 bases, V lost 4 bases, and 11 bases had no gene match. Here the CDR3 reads CASSTWTSGRRNEQFF. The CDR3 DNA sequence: TGTGCCAGCAGCACGTGGACTAGCGGTAGGAGGAATGAGCAGTTCTTC.

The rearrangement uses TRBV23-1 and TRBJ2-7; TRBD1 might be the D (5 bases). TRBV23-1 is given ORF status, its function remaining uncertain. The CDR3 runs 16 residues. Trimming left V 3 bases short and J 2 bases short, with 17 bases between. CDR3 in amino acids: CASSQGYLGPTYEQYF. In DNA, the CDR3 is TGCGCCAGCAGTCAGGGGTATCTGGGGCCTACCTACGAGCAGTACTTC.

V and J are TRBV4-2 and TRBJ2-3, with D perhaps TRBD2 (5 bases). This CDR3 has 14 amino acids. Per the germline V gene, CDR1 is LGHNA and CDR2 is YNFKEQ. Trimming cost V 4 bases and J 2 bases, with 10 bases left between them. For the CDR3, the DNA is TGTGCCAGCAGCCCCCCCGGGGACACAGATACGCAGTATTTT. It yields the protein CASSPPGDTDTQYF.